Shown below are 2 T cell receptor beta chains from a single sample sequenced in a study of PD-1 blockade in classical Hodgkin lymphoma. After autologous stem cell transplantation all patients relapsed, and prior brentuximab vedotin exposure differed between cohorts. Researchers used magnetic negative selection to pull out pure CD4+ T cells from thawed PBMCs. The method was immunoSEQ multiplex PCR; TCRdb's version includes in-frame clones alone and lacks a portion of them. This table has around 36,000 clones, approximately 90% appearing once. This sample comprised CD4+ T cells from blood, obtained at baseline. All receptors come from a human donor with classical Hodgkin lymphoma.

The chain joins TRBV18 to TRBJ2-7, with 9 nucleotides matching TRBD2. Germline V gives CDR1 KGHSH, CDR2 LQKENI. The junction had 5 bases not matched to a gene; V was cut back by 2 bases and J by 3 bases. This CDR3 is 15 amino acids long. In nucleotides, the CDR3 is TGTGCCAGCTCACCAGCGGCGGGAGGGCACTACGAGCAGTACTTC. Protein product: CASSPAAGGHYEQYF.

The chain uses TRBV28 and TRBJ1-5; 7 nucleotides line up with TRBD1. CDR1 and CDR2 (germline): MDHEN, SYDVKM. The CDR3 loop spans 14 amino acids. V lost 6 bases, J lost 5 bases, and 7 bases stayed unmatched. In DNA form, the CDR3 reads TGTGCCAGCAGACGACAGGGAACCTATCAGCCCCAGCATTTT. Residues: CASRRQGTYQPQHF.